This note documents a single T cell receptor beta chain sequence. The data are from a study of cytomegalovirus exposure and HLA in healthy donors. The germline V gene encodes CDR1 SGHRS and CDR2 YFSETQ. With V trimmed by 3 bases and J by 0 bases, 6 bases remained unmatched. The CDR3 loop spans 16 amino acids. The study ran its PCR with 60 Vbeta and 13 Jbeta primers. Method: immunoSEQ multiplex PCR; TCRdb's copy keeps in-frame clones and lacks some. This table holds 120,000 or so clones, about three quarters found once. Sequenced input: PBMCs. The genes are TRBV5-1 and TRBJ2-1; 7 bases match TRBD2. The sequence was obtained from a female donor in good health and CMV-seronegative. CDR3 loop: CASSSLAASSYNEQFF. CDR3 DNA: TGCGCCAGCAGCTCCCTAGCGGCGAGCTCCTACAATGAGCAGTTCTTC.